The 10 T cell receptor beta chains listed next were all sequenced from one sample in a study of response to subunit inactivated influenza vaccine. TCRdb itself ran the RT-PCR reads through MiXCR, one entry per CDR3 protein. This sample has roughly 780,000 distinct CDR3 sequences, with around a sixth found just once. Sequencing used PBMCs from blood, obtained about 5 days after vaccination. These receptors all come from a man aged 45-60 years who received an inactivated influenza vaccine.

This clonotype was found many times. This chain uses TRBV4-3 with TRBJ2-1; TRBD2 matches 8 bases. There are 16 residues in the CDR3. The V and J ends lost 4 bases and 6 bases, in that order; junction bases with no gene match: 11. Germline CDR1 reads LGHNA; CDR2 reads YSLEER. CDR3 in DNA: TGCGCCAGCAGCCGATCGGGACTAGGGGGGTTCAATGAGCAGTTCTTC. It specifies CASSRSGLGGFNEQFF.

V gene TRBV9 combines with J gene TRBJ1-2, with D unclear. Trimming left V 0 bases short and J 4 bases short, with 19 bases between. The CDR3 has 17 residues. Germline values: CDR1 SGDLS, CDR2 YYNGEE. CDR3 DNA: TGTGCCAGCAGCGTAGGAGGCCAACCCGGACGGACCTATGGCTACACCTTC. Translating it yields CASSVGGQPGRTYGYTF.

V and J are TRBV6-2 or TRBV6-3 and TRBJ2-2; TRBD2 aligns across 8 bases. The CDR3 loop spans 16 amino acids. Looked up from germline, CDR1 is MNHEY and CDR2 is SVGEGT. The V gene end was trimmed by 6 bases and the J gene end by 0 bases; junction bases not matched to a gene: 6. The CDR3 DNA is TGTGCCAGCAGAGACGGCGGGGGGTCGAACACCGGGGAGCTGTTTTTT. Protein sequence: CASRDGGGSNTGELFF.

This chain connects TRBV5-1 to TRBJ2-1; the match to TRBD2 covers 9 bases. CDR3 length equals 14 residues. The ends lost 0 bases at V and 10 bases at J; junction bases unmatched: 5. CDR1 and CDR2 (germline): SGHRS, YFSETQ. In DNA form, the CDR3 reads TGCGCCAGCAGCTTGGAGGGACTAGCAGGCGAGCAGTTCTTC. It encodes CASSLEGLAGEQFF.

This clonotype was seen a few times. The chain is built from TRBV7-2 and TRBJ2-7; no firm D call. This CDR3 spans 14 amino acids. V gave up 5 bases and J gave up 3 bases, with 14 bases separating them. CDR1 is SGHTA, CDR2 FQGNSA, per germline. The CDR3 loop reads CASSDRAHHYEQYF. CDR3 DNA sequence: TGTGCCAGCAGCGACCGGGCCCATCACTACGAGCAGTACTTC.

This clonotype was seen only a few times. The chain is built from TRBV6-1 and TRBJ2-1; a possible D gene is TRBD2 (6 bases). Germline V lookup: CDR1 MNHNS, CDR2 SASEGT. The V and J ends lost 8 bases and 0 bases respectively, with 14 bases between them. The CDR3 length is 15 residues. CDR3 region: CASGGMASSYNEQFF. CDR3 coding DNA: TGTGCCAGCGGCGGGATGGCGAGCTCCTACAATGAGCAGTTCTTC.

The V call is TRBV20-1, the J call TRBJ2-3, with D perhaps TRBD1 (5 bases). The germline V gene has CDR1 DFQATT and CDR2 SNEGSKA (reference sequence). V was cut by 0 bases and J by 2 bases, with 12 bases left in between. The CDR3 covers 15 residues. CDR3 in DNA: TGCAGTGCTAGAGATTGGGGCGGAAACACAGATACGCAGTATTTT. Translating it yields CSARDWGGNTDTQYF.

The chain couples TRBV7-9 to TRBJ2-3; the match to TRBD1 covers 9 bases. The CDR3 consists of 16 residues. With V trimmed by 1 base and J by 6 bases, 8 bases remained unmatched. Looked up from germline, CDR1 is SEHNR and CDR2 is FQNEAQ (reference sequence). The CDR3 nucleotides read TGTGCCAGCAGCTTAGACCCTGGACAGGGGAGGGATACGCAGTATTTT. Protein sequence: CASSLDPGQGRDTQYF.

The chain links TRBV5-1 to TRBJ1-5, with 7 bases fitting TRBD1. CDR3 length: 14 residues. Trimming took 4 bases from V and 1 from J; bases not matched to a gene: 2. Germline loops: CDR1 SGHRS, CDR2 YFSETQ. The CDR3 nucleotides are TGCGCCAGCAGCCAGGGGGAAAGCAATCAGCCCCAGCATTTT. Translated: CASSQGESNQPQHF.

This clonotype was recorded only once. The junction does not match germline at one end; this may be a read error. CDR3 protein: CSVEEDRAGGDIF. CDR3 coding DNA: TGCAGCGTTGAAGAGGACAGGGCCGGCGGTGACATCTTC. V is TRBV29-1 and J is TRBJ2-1; 8 nucleotides agree with TRBD1. The CDR3 sequence is 13 residues long. Germline V gene data show CDR1 as SQVTM and CDR2 as ANQGSEA.